Shown below are 22 T cell receptor beta chains from a single sample sequenced in a study of T cell clones after liver transplantation. Assay used: immunoSEQ multiplex PCR; TCRdb lists only in-frame clones, some missing. This table holds approximately 70,000 clones, approximately 80% found once. The input for sequencing was CD4+ T cells from blood, taken around 50 months after liver transplant. The receptors here all came from a human patient who received a liver transplant. Some of these T cells may belong to the graft donor.

The V and J genes are TRBV5-1 and TRBJ2-1; TRBD2 matches at 7 bases. The CDR3 has 14 residues. The J segment lost 4 bases and the V segment lost 4 bases, leaving 5 bases of the junction unmatched. The germline CDR1 and CDR2 sequences are SGHRS and YFSETQ. In DNA, the CDR3 is TGCGCCAGCAGCGCGGGACTACTTTACAATGAGCAGTTCTTC. Its translation: CASSAGLLYNEQFF.

The chain joins TRBV5-1 to TRBJ2-5; D call uncertain. Trimming stripped 7 bases from V and 0 bases from J, with 13 bases between. There are 14 residues in the CDR3. Per germline, CDR1 SGHRS and CDR2 YFSETQ. DNA for the CDR3: TGCGCCAGCCGGGTTGGCGGAAACCAAGAGACCCAGTACTTC. Translating it yields CASRVGGNQETQYF.

This clone was found many times. The chain couples TRBV10-1 to TRBJ1-1; unclear D gene. The germline V and J ends were trimmed by 0 bases and 6 bases, with 14 bases remaining between them. This CDR3 spans 15 amino acids. Germline assignment: CDR1 WNHNN and CDR2 SYGVQD (reference sequence). CDR3 DNA: TGCGCCAGCAGTGAGTCGAAAGGCCTGGCCCCTGAAGCTTTCTTT. Protein product: CASSESKGLAPEAFF.

This clone showed up just a few times. CDR3 nucleotide sequence: TGTGCCACAAGCTCCGGGACTAGCGGGGGGGCGGTGGAGACCCAGTACTTC. Protein sequence: CATSSGTSGGAVETQYF. This chain joins TRBV15 and TRBJ2-5; 16 bases map to TRBD2. The J segment lost 5 bases and the V segment lost 9 bases, leaving 12 bases of the junction unmatched. Germline-derived CDR1 and CDR2 are LNHNV and YYDKDF (reference sequence). CDR3 size: 17 residues.

The CDR3 nucleotides are TGTGCCAGCAGCCCCCGACAGGGGGCCGAGCAGTACTTC. Its translation is CASSPRQGAEQYF. The chain carries TRBV9 and TRBJ2-7; 10 bases map to TRBD1. The trim removed 4 bases at V and 6 bases at J, leaving 4 bases unmatched. The CDR3 extends over 13 amino acids. Germline-derived CDR1 and CDR2 are SGDLS and YYNGEE. The full variable domain, completed using reference TRBV9 and TRBJ2-7, is DSGVTQTPKHLITATGQRVTLRCSPRSGDLSVYWYQQSLDQGLQFLIQYYNGEERAKGNILERFSAQQFPDLHSELNLSSLELGDSALYFCASSPRQGAEQYFGPGTRLTVT.

The chain links TRBV12-5 to TRBJ1-5; 9 bases agree with TRBD1. Germline CDR1 and CDR2: LGHNT and FRNRAP. The J segment lost 5 bases and the V segment lost 1 base, leaving 6 bases of the junction unmatched. The CDR3 runs to 16 residues. Here the CDR3 reads CASGLDRGPQDQPQHF. CDR3 in DNA: TGTGCTAGTGGTTTGGACAGGGGGCCCCAAGATCAGCCCCAGCATTTT.

This chain uses TRBV5-4 with TRBJ2-1, with D perhaps matching TRBD2 (5 bases). CDR3 length: 11 amino acids. Germline values: CDR1 SGHNT, CDR2 YYREEE (reference sequence). Between the trimmed V and J ends, which lost 0 bases and 10 bases, there was a span of 5 bases. The CDR3 loop is CASSLAGEQFF. In DNA, the CDR3 is TGTGCCAGCAGCTTGGCGGGGGAGCAGTTCTTC.

This chain joins TRBV7-2 and TRBJ2-5, with 12 bases aligning to TRBD1. Germline loops: CDR1 SGHTA, CDR2 FQGNSA. The length of the CDR3 is 16 residues. The ends lost 3 bases at V and 5 bases at J; junction bases unmatched: 7. The CDR3 loop reads CASSFTGTGGGETQYF. DNA for the CDR3: TGTGCCAGCAGCTTCACCGGGACAGGGGGCGGGGAGACCCAGTACTTC.

The J gene is TRBJ2-5, the V gene TRBV6-1; a weak D match, TRBD2 (5 bases). Trimming took off 7 bases at V and 2 bases at J, with 14 bases between the two ends. CDR1 MNHNS and CDR2 SASEGT come from the germline V gene. The CDR3 is 14 amino acids. CDR3 in DNA: TGTGCCAGCAAAACTAGATCACAACAAGAGACCCAGTACTTC. Its translation is CASKTRSQQETQYF.

The J gene is TRBJ2-7, the V gene TRBV6-5; no definite D call. The germline V gene encodes CDR1 MNHEY and CDR2 SVGAGI. The CDR3 runs 14 residues. V gave up 2 bases and J gave up 5 bases, with 13 bases separating them. In nucleotides, the CDR3 is TGTGCCAGCAGTTACCCCGAGGTAGGGAACGAGCAGTACTTC. Protein sequence: CASSYPEVGNEQYF.

The gene calls are TRBV11-2 and TRBJ2-1, with D unresolved. The germline V gene encodes CDR1 SGHAT and CDR2 FQNNGV. The germline V and J ends were trimmed by 0 bases and 10 bases, with 10 bases remaining between them. The CDR3 sequence is 13 residues long. The CDR3, as DNA: TGTGCCAGCAGCTTAGATCGGAGTTCGGAGCAGTTCTTC. Protein: CASSLDRSSEQFF. The whole variable domain, filled in from reference TRBV11-2 and TRBJ2-1, reads EAGVAQSPRYKIIEKRQSVAFWCNPISGHATLYWYQQILGQGPKLLIQFQNNGVVDDSQLPKDRFSAERLKGVDSTLKIQPAKLEDSAVYLCASSLDRSSEQFFGPGTRLTVL.

The chain employs TRBV19 and TRBJ2-5; 9 bases align to TRBD1. After removal of 6 bases from V and 2 bases from J, the junction contained 34 bases not matched to a gene. The length of the CDR3 is 24 residues. From germline, CDR1 is LNHDA and CDR2 SQIVND (reference sequence). The CDR3 region is CASSPSGYFPGTGPAGWSQETQYF. The CDR3 coding sequence is TGTGCCAGTAGCCCCTCGGGGTACTTCCCCGGGACAGGGCCGGCGGGGTGGTCACAAGAGACCCAGTACTTC.

The CDR3 DNA reads as TGCGCCAGCAGCCAAGACGTCATGGGATTTGGCTCCTACAATGAGCAGTTCTTC. It translates to CASSQDVMGFGSYNEQFF. The V gene is TRBV4-3, the J gene TRBJ2-1; D uncertain. CDR1 is LGHNA, CDR2 YSLEER, per germline. The CDR3 is made up of 18 amino acids. With 0 bases removed from V and 0 bases from J, the gap between germline ends came to 15 bases.

The gene calls are TRBV6-6 and TRBJ1-2; D gene unclear. Per the germline V gene, CDR1 is MNHNY and CDR2 is SVGAGI (reference sequence). The CDR3 loop spans 12 amino acids. The V end lost 8 bases, the J end lost 8 bases, and 15 bases lay between the germline ends. The CDR3 region has the DNA TGTGCCAGCGTAGGGAGGGCCGAGGGCTACACCTTC. Translating it yields CASVGRAEGYTF.

For the CDR3, the DNA is TGTGCCAGCAACGTAGCAGATACGCAGTATTTT. This gives the protein CASNVADTQYF. V gene TRBV28 combines with J gene TRBJ2-3; the D is unclear. Germline V gene sequence: CDR1 MDHEN, CDR2 SYDVKM. The V gene lost 7 bases and the J gene lost 4 bases, with 6 bases spanning the gap. This CDR3 is 11 amino acids long.

This clone occurred a few times. This sequence joins TRBV4-3 and TRBJ1-5; D uncertain. V was clipped by 1 base and J by 11 bases, with 15 bases between them. The CDR3 consists of 14 residues. Germline values: CDR1 LGHNA, CDR2 YSLEER. CDR3 protein: CASSQGHRAGAQHF. CDR3 DNA sequence: TGCGCCAGCAGCCAAGGGCACCGAGCGGGAGCCCAGCATTTT.

This chain connects TRBV7-9 to TRBJ1-2; D is ambiguous. The CDR3 runs to 15 residues. Germline V CDR1 and CDR2: SEHNR, FQNEAQ (reference sequence). Deletions cut 1 base from V and 4 bases from J, with 13 bases between. The CDR3 reads CASSLGISGVYGYTF. The CDR3 DNA is TGTGCCAGCAGCTTAGGGATTAGCGGGGTCTATGGCTACACCTTC.

This chain links TRBV6-5 with TRBJ2-1; the D is unclear. The V end lost 0 bases, the J end lost 8 bases, and 17 bases lay between the germline ends. This CDR3 is built from 16 residues. Germline assignment: CDR1 MNHEY and CDR2 SVGAGI. CDR3 sequence (DNA): TGTGCCAGCAGTTACTCGAAGGCACGGTCTGACGATGAGCAGTTCTTC. Its translation is CASSYSKARSDDEQFF.

As DNA, the CDR3 is TGTGCCAGCAGCTCCGGGCAGGGGATGGGCACAACTAATGAAAAACTGTTTTTT. Amino acids: CASSSGQGMGTTNEKLFF. This chain connects TRBV5-4 to TRBJ1-4, with a weak D call TRBD1 (6 bases). Trimming pared 3 bases from V and 0 bases from J, leaving 18 bases between. The CDR3 sequence is 18 residues long. The germline CDR1 and CDR2 sequences are SGHNT and YYREEE (reference sequence). Full variable domain (outside the CDR3, taken from reference TRBV5-4 and TRBJ1-4): ETGVTQSPTHLIKTRGQQVTLRCSSQSGHNTVSWYQQALGQGPQFIFQYYREEENGRGNFPPRFSGLQFPNYSSELNVNALELDDSALYLCASSSGQGMGTTNEKLFFGSGTQLSVL.

The chain links TRBV7-2 to TRBJ2-3; 14 bases are shared with TRBD2. V shed 4 bases and J 6 bases; nucleotides not matched to a gene: 6. Germline CDR1 is SGHTA and CDR2 is FQGNSA. The CDR3 totals 16 residues. CDR3 protein: CASSSGLAGAGDTQYF. The CDR3 coding sequence is TGTGCCAGCAGCTCGGGACTAGCGGGGGCAGGGGATACGCAGTATTTT.

This clone was recorded at least ten times. The chain couples TRBV5-5 to TRBJ2-7; D not resolved. The CDR3 length is 11 residues. Germline assignment: CDR1 SGHKS and CDR2 YYEKEE (reference sequence). V lost 6 bases to trimming and J lost 5 bases, with 9 bases between them. CDR3 in amino acids: CASTTGNEQYF. The CDR3 region has the DNA TGTGCCAGCACTACGGGCAACGAGCAGTACTTC.

The rearrangement joins TRBV7-9 to TRBJ1-1, with 7 bases lining up with TRBD1. Looked up from germline, CDR1 is SEHNR and CDR2 is FQNEAQ (reference sequence). V lost 7 bases to trimming and J lost 1 base; unmatched junction nucleotides: 9. The CDR3 contains 15 residues. The CDR3 coding sequence is TGTGCCAGCACAGATCGACAGGGCCGGAACACTGAAGCTTTCTTT. This encodes CASTDRQGRNTEAFF.